In this sample, the clone carrying this T cell receptor beta chain turned up a few times. Antigen unknown. Sequencing was performed with immunoSEQ multiplex PCR; in TCRdb, only in-frame clones are kept and a portion is missing. The table lists approximately 3,100 clones, 25% to 30% of them singletons. This entry belongs to a study of T cells in localized non-small cell lung cancer. Study outcomes and limitations: There was higher T cell clonality in uninvolved adjacent lung than in tumor, and it was highest there. Adjacent lung had a median around 60 of the 100 largest tumor clones. Owing to sequencing of a solitary tumor region, heterogeneity cannot be discounted. A raised T cell density in blood coincided with lengthier overall survival.

The V gene lost 5 bases and the J gene lost 12 bases, with 14 bases spanning the gap. Per the germline V gene, CDR1 is MDHEN and CDR2 is SYDVKM. The CDR3 consists of 13 residues. The sequencing used lung tumor tissue, collected before any cancer treatment. The rearrangement joins TRBV28 to TRBJ1-6; the D gene is possibly TRBD1 (5 bases). The receptor was isolated from a man aged 40 to 70 with stage III lung adenocarcinoma. The CDR3: CASSQNRGGPLHF. In DNA, the CDR3 is TGTGCCAGCAGTCAAAACCGGGGGGGACCCCTCCACTTT. The full variable domain, in which reference TRBV28 and TRBJ1-6 provide the parts outside the CDR3, is DVKVTQSSRYLVKRTGEKVFLECVQDMDHENMFWYRQDPGLGLRLIYFSYDVKMKEKGDIPEGYSVSREKKERFSLILESASTNQTSMYLCASSQNRGGPLHFGNGTRLTVT.